The subject of this entry is one TCR beta chain. No cognate antigen has been identified for it. Reading from cysteine to phenylalanine, the CDR3 counts 14 amino acids. Solely the CDR3 DNA is kept, with 42 bases framed from the first base. V gives up 3 bases and J gives up 8 bases, and the segment between their germline ends measures 17 bases. CDR1 and CDR2 were assigned from the germline V gene as SGHRS and YFSETQ. These data originate in a study of cytomegalovirus exposure and HLA in healthy donors (TCRdb year 2017). The study in broad terms: An earlier analysis of approximately 600 of the donors reported 250 to 300 Gb of sequence data and around 110 million unique TCR beta sequences from 150 million to 200 million T cells. A later analysis re-analyzed previously published TCR beta repertoires from several hundred donors and added high-resolution HLA genotyping to study TCR occurrence patterns. Along with the roughly 670-subject first cohort, a separate validation cohort of 120 different subjects was used. The study profiled the T cell repertoires of some 610 subjects by immunosequencing and related them to cytomegalovirus serostatus. All discovery cohort repertoires had been generated on a single sequencing platform. Roughly five DR-DQ haplotypes were treated as single units for association and clustering because of strong linkage in the cohort. On average, roughly 240,000 unique TCR beta nucleotide sequences were sequenced per donor among 398 genotyped donors of the cohort, with roughly a sixth of those sequences being non-productive. Alongside the repertoire data, information on donor age, sex, ethnicity and CMV serostatus was compiled. Among the roughly 400 genotyped donors, more than 70% belonged to the genetic ancestry cluster associated with self-reported Caucasian donors. HLA typing covered class I and class II loci at four-digit resolution. High-throughput TCR immunosequencing, statistical association of individual TCRs with disease status, and machine learning were combined to predict cytomegalovirus infection status. To decide whether each TCR beta V gene segment behaved as functional or pseudogenic, an earlier analysis of approximately 590 of the donors relied on high-throughput TCR beta sequencing. The study aimed to test whether signatures of past pathogen exposure could be identified by cataloging public T cell receptors. A later genetic analysis used genome-wide SNP genotypes for about 65% of the 666 donors, treating that subset as a discovery cohort. Rather than drawing on any new phenotypic data, the later analysis identified candidate immune exposures from TCR beta sequences and the way those sequences occurred across donors. Approximately 300 gigabases of sequencing data and tens of millions of unique TCR sequences made up an early release that covered under 750 HLA-typed donors. Typing coverage differed by locus: A, B, C, DRB1 and DQB1 were typed in roughly 620-630 donors, DQA1 in about 550, DPA1 in 600 to 610, and DPB1 in about 450. What the research found in general, with its limitations: This cohort had only TCR beta chains sequenced, and the lack of alpha or paired-chain data limited which features could be detected. A few of the identified cytomegalovirus-associated TCR beta chains were confirmed in vitro to be specific for cytomegalovirus antigens. Correlated functional status among segregating V segments might reflect linkage disequilibrium, but an unknown experimental factor could not be ruled out. Some IMGT-functional V segments, including TRBV6-2 and TRBV6-3, could not be distinguished by the 87-base-pair reads and were therefore excluded. A later analysis associated 15,000 or so TCR beta sequences with specific HLA alleles at a false discovery rate of 0.05. Presence/absence analyses assumed roughly uniform sequencing depth across donors, an assumption that may not hold. In a later analysis, TCR association rates were found to vary across HLA loci, with the most associated TCRs seen for DRB1 alleles and the fewest for HLA-C alleles. V-gene and J-gene trimming of TCR beta chains was associated with a missense DCLRE1C variant in a later genetic analysis, and the association was replicated in an independent cohort. In a later analysis, HLA-associated TCR beta chains showed more clonal expansion and lower generation probabilities than non-associated chains that were equally common. Because some donors lacked HLA typing at each locus, the association tests relied only on the typed subset. Because counts were too low, roughly 18 rarely observed V segments, including chromosome 9 orphons, were left out of the earlier analysis of approximately 580 of the donors. A later genetic analysis reported fewer N-insertions in productive TCRs among donors in an Asian-associated ancestry cluster than the roughly 700-donor mean. When HLA alleles, especially DR and DQ, strongly co-occurred, TCR associations were difficult to assign to individual alleles. According to the authors, the approach could potentially be generalized to other disease states and immunological phenotypes. Several of the top co-occurrence clusters appeared to be linked to parvovirus B19, influenza, CMV and Epstein-Barr virus, according to a later analysis. For the cohort, immune exposure information was limited to CMV serostatus. A cluster of highly shared sequence variants was judged likely to be a technical artifact of the sequencing pipeline. The study listed 150 to 200 TCR beta chains as associated with cytomegalovirus. Most TCR sequences were observed very rarely across donors, whereas some public TCRs were present in many individuals. An earlier analysis of roughly 570 of the donors showed that most TCR beta V segments appeared in productive rearrangements either about 87% or about 30% of the time, which broadly matched IMGT annotations. A further reported finding was that TCR beta sequences accurately predicted the HLA-A and HLA-B alleles for most subjects in the first cohort. The classifier was reported to diagnose cytomegalovirus status with high specificity and sensitivity in both the original and validation cohorts. In a later analysis, most CMV-associated TCR beta chains were found to appear HLA-restricted, with HLA associations seemingly driven largely by CMV exposure.

The cohort was made up of approximately 670 healthy bone marrow donors. All cohort members were sampled while nominally healthy, although unrecorded immune exposures were likely present. The donor tested CMV seronegative, placing the donor among the approximately 360 seronegative members of the cohort. Every donor gave a peripheral blood sample, and the peripheral blood mononuclear cells from that sample were used for TCR beta sequencing. The Qiagen DNeasy Blood Extraction Kit was used to extract genomic DNA from the blood cell samples. The library was obtained by the immunoSEQ multiplex PCR assay. The multiplex PCR relied on a mix of 60 forward primers for TCR Vbeta segments and 13 reverse primers for TCR Jbeta segments. A multiplex PCR assay on genomic DNA amplified the CDR3 region of rearranged TCR beta genes. The amplified TCR beta libraries were sequenced on the Illumina HiSeq System as 87-base-pair reads. In the source study's methods: Across the 700 or so repertoires, a later analysis counted 75 million to 90 million unique TCR beta chains, roughly 11 million of which were shared by at least two donors. Raw reads were error-corrected and collapsed into unique sequences by a nearest-neighbor algorithm in which closely related sequences were merged to remove PCR and sequencing errors. V, D and J gene segments were assigned by aligning CDR3 sequences to IMGT reference sequences. Each retained sequence needed at least a six-nucleotide match to both a V gene segment and a J gene segment. Rearrangements were classified as productive when the CDR3 lacked stop codons and remained in frame with V and J, and all other rearrangements were classified as non-productive. Following IMGT convention, CDR3 was defined as the stretch from the second conserved V-encoded cysteine to the conserved J-encoded phenylalanine. In an earlier analysis of around 640 of the donors, sequences lacking an unambiguous match to a single V gene segment were excluded. In an earlier analysis of approximately 500 of the donors, a V segment was called functional when productive rearrangements were above 56.7%, and segregating when the standard deviation between donors exceeded 5%. To diagnose cytomegalovirus status from the catalog of TCR beta chain sequences, a statistical classification framework was built. In a later analysis, V and J genes were assigned by comparing TCR nucleotide sequences against IMGT/GENE-DB human TR gene sequences. The TCRdist pipeline was used in a later analysis to assign CDR3 sequences and most-parsimonious VDJ recombination scenarios. In a later analysis, each TCR beta chain was defined by its CDR3 amino acid sequence together with its V-gene family, and reads without a unique V-gene family were excluded. In a later analysis, 500 to 650 highly shared, low-generation-probability nucleotide sequences were removed to address suspected cross-contamination and a sequencing artifact. For each public chain, a later analysis derived a clonal expansion index from normalized ranks of inferred template counts within each repertoire. In a later analysis, generation probabilities were computed with a VDJ recombination model fitted to out-of-frame rearrangements, and the resulting probabilities were checked against IGoR. A later analysis scored TCR-TCR, TCR-HLA and TCR-CMV co-occurrence with hypergeometric tests, applying a repertoire-size bias correction to TCR pairs. False discovery rates were estimated in a later analysis by permuting HLA or CMV assignments 20 times. In a later analysis, co-occurring TCRs were grouped using DBSCAN, with TCRdist sequence similarity added in when clustering inside HLA-allele-positive subsets. For co-occurrence clustering, repertoires with fewer than 30,000 or more than 120,000 public chains were excluded, along with about five repertoires with anomalous nucleotide sharing. In TCRdb, the immuneACCESS table is reduced to in-frame sequences with V and J assigned. These tables do not hold every clone; where another copy was compared, an unresolved V gene accounts for under half, and the others remain unexplained. V and J calls and clone size follow that table, whereas D and trimming were derived from the DNA. The table held for this sample gives about 130,000 clones. The ten biggest clones cover 1.5% to 2.5% of the sample.

Recombination connected TRBV5-1 to TRBJ2-5; TRBD1 could be the D gene, as 6 bases match. Source material: PBMCs. The sequence derives from an older woman in good health and CMV-seronegative. The nucleotides read TGCGCCAGCAGCTCTGCATGGACAGAAAACACCCAGTACTTC. This sequence encodes CASSSAWTENTQYF.